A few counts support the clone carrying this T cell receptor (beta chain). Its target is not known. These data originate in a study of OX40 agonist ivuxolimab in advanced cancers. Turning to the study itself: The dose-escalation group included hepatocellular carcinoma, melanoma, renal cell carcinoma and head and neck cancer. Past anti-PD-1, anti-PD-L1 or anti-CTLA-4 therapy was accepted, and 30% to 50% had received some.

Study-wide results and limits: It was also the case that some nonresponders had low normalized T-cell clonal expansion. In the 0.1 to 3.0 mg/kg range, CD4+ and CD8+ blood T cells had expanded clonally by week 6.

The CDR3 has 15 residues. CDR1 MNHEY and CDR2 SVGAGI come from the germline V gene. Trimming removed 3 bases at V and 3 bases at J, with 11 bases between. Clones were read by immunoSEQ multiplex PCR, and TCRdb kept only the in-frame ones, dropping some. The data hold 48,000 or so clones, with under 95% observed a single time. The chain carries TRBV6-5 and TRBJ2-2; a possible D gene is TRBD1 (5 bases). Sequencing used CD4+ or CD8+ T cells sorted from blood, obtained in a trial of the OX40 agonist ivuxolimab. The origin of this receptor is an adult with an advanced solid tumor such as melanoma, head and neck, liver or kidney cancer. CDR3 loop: CASSYSGFHTGELFF. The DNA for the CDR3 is TGTGCCAGCAGTTATTCAGGGTTTCACACCGGGGAGCTGTTTTTT.